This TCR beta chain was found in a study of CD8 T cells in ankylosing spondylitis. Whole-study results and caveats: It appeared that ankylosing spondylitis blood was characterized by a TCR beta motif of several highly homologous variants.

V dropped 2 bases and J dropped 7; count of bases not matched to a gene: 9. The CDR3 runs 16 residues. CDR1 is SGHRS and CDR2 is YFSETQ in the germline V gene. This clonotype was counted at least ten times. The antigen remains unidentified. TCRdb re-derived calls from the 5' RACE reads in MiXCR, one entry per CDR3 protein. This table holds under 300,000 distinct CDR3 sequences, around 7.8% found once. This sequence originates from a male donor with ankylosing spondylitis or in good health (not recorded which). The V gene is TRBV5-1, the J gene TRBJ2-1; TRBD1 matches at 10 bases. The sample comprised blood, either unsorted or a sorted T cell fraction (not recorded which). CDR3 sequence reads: CASSFSGTGDTNEQFF. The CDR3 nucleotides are TGCGCCAGCAGCTTTTCTGGGACAGGGGACACGAATGAGCAGTTCTTC.